This T cell receptor beta chain was recovered during a study of cytomegalovirus exposure and HLA in healthy donors. Study-wide results and limits: Among the CMV-associated chains, three were confirmed in vitro as specific for CMV antigens. In an earlier analysis, about 87% or about 30%: the productive usage of most TCR beta V segments.

On this clone: Its antigen is undetermined.

Per the germline V gene, CDR1 is SGHNT and CDR2 is YYREEE (reference sequence). This CDR3 spans 13 amino acids. Trimming left V 0 bases short and J 7 bases short, with 10 bases between. Use of 60 Vbeta and 13 Jbeta primers characterized the PCR. Method: immunoSEQ multiplex PCR; TCRdb's copy keeps in-frame clones and lacks some. Reported are some 130,000 clones; the ten largest clones contain over 1.5%. Sequenced input: PBMCs. V and J are TRBV5-4 and TRBJ1-2; D is uncertain. The receptor was derived from a man aged 18 to 29 in good health and CMV-seronegative. The CDR3, as DNA: TGTGCCAGCAGCTTGGGATCGAGGGTTGGCTACACCTTC. This translates into CASSLGSRVGYTF.